These 19 T cell receptor beta chains came from one sample sequenced in a study of blood T cell repertoires in COVID-19. Assay used: immunoSEQ multiplex PCR; TCRdb lists only in-frame clones, some missing. The sample holds about 300,000 clones, around nine tenths seen once. Sequencing was carried out using peripheral blood. The receptors shown here come from a woman in her 30s with COVID-19, enrolled during active disease.

The chain has TRBV18 and TRBJ1-1, with D possibly matching TRBD1 (5 bases). CDR1 KGHSH and CDR2 LQKENI come from the germline V gene. CDR3 length: 14 amino acids. The germline V and J ends were trimmed by 2 bases and 3 bases, with 10 bases remaining between them. CDR3 protein: CASSPAREDTEAFF. DNA of the CDR3: TGTGCCAGCTCACCAGCCAGGGAGGACACTGAAGCTTTCTTT.

This clone was recorded only once. V is TRBV5-4 and J is TRBJ1-6; TRBD1 matches at 8 bases. The V gene end was trimmed by 4 bases and the J gene end by 5 bases; junction bases not matched to a gene: 5. CDR3 length equals 15 residues. Germline V lookup: CDR1 SGHNT, CDR2 YYREEE (reference sequence). In DNA, the CDR3 is TGTGCCAGCAGCGTTGGACAGGGACATAATTCACCCCTCCACTTT. Translation: CASSVGQGHNSPLHF.

The chain couples TRBV19 to TRBJ1-5, with D possibly being TRBD1 (5 bases). The CDR3 consists of 15 residues. Germline V CDR1 and CDR2: LNHDA, SQIVND (reference sequence). The V end was cut by 1 base, the J end by 9 bases, with 16 bases between. CDR3 protein: CASSIASPGPGPQHF. DNA for the CDR3: TGTGCCAGTAGTATAGCCTCTCCAGGGCCAGGGCCCCAGCATTTT.

V is TRBV7-9 and J is TRBJ1-2, with no clear D. V was pared by 4 bases and J by 5 bases, with 8 bases between. Germline-derived CDR1 and CDR2 are SEHNR and FQNEAQ (reference sequence). The CDR3 length is 12 residues. CDR3 sequence reads: CASSSGGYGYTF. As DNA, the CDR3 is TGTGCCAGCAGCTCTGGAGGGTATGGCTACACCTTC.

The chain is built from TRBV29-1 and TRBJ2-7; possible D gene TRBD1, 6 bases. The V and J ends lost 1 base and 4 bases respectively, with 14 bases between them. The CDR3 is made up of 14 amino acids. Germline V gives CDR1 SQVTM, CDR2 ANQGSEA. CDR3 sequence: CSVEASGQQYEQYF. In nucleotides, the CDR3 is TGCAGCGTTGAAGCCTCCGGACAGCAATACGAGCAGTACTTC.

The chain joins TRBV30 to TRBJ1-5; D is possibly TRBD1 (5 bases). The length of the CDR3 is 16 residues. Germline V gene data show CDR1 as GTSNPN and CDR2 as SVGIG (reference sequence). V lost 3 bases to trimming and J lost 6 bases, with 21 bases between them. In DNA form, the CDR3 reads TGTGCCTGGAGCCTGGACGGGGGAGGACGGCGTCAGCCCCAGCATTTT. Translation: CAWSLDGGGRRQPQHF.

This clone was seen a single time. This same CDR3 is encoded by further DNA sequences in the sample. The chain carries TRBV5-1 and TRBJ2-5; D not resolved. Germline values: CDR1 SGHRS, CDR2 YFSETQ. V gave up 0 bases and J gave up 4 bases, with 4 bases separating them. This CDR3 comprises 12 residues. The DNA for the CDR3 is TGCGCCAGCAGCTTGGCCGGAGAGACCCAGTACTTC. Translating gives CASSLAGETQYF.

This clone was detected only a few times. The rearrangement joins TRBV2 to TRBJ1-5, with TRBD1 as a possible D gene (5 bases). Germline CDR1 is SNHLY and CDR2 is FYNNEI. V was pared by 6 bases and J by 3 bases, with 18 bases between. The CDR3 is 16 residues long. DNA for the CDR3: TGTGCCAGCAGGGGGGGTGGCAGCGCCGTCAATCAGCCCCAGCATTTT. This encodes CASRGGGSAVNQPQHF.

This clone was picked up a small number of times. CDR3 sequence (DNA): TGTGCCAGCAGTTACGACGGGATCGTCTCCTACGAGCAGTACGTC. It is translated as CASSYDGIVSYEQYV. The V call is TRBV6-6, the J call TRBJ2-7; TRBD2 might be the D (5 bases). V was trimmed by 2 bases and J by 0 bases, leaving 11 bases between them. CDR3 length equals 15 residues. CDR1 MNHNY and CDR2 SVGAGI come from the germline V gene (reference sequence).

In its sample, this clone was seen a few times. This chain connects TRBV28 to TRBJ1-2; D possibly corresponds to TRBD1 (6 bases). V was clipped by 5 bases and J by 4 bases, with 26 bases between them. The germline V gene has CDR1 MDHEN and CDR2 SYDVKM. CDR3 length equals 18 residues. This CDR3 reads CASSGEQGSSEVPYGYTF. The CDR3 nucleotides read TGTGCCAGCAGTGGGGAACAGGGATCGTCGGAGGTACCCTATGGCTACACCTTC.

V is TRBV6-5 and J is TRBJ1-1; D call uncertain. The V gene lost 0 bases and the J gene lost 8 bases, with 10 bases spanning the gap. This CDR3 is 13 amino acids long. The germline CDR1 and CDR2 sequences are MNHEY and SVGAGI. In DNA form, the CDR3 reads TGTGCCAGCAGTTACTCGAATTCACGGGAAGCTTTCTTT. It specifies CASSYSNSREAFF.

This sequence joins TRBV6-5 and TRBJ1-1; no clear D. V lost 8 bases and J 11 bases, leaving 15 bases between the germline ends. In germline, CDR1 is MNHEY, CDR2 SVGAGI. The CDR3 sequence is 11 residues long. CDR3 amino acids: CASEGFFGAFF. Here the CDR3 DNA reads TGTGCCAGCGAAGGTTTCTTCGGGGCTTTCTTT.

The chain combines TRBV6-5 with TRBJ2-3; the match to TRBD2 covers 10 bases. This CDR3 has 16 residues. From germline, CDR1 is MNHEY and CDR2 SVGAGI. The ends lost 0 bases at V and 7 bases at J; junction bases unmatched: 7. The CDR3 sequence: CASSYSPAGGPNTQYF. DNA of the CDR3: TGTGCCAGCAGTTACTCACCAGCGGGGGGGCCTAATACGCAGTATTTT.

The chain combines TRBV10-2 with TRBJ2-1, with 8 nucleotides matching TRBD2. The germline V gene encodes CDR1 WSHSY and CDR2 SAAADI. This CDR3 is 17 amino acids long. V was clipped by 6 bases and J by 7 bases; unmatched bases: 17. DNA of the CDR3: TGCGCCAGCAGCCCCGGTTTCGCGGGGGGAAAGGGGAATGAGCAGTTCTTC. It codes for CASSPGFAGGKGNEQFF.

The chain couples TRBV19 to TRBJ1-2, with D perhaps matching TRBD1 (6 bases). Trimming left V 7 bases short and J 3 bases short, with 12 bases between. Per the germline V gene, CDR1 is LNHDA and CDR2 is SQIVND (reference sequence). The length of the CDR3 is 13 residues. The CDR3 loop is CASIARGYYGYTF. In DNA, the CDR3 is TGTGCCAGTATAGCGAGGGGGTACTATGGCTACACCTTC.

The chain couples TRBV2 to TRBJ1-3; 9 positions agree with TRBD1. The CDR3 consists of 15 residues. V was clipped by 6 bases and J by 9 bases; unmatched bases: 12. CDR1 is SNHLY, CDR2 FYNNEI, per germline. The CDR3 here is CASRAPRGQGGTIYF. In DNA, the CDR3 is TGTGCCAGCAGAGCCCCGCGGGGACAGGGTGGCACCATATATTTT.

The V and J genes are TRBV28 and TRBJ1-2; weak D call: TRBD1 (5 bases). CDR1 is MDHEN and CDR2 is SYDVKM in the germline V gene. The CDR3 length is 14 residues. Trimming removed 5 bases at V and 5 bases at J, with 15 bases between. The CDR3 DNA reads as TGTGCCAGCAGTCCCTTTGCGCGGGGGTATGGCTACACCTTC. This sequence encodes CASSPFARGYGYTF.

This clone appeared a few times. This chain connects TRBV15 to TRBJ1-4, with D uncertain. Germline V lookup: CDR1 LNHNV, CDR2 YYDKDF (reference sequence). Between the trimmed V and J ends, which lost 1 base and 3 bases, there was a span of 9 bases. This CDR3 has 15 amino acids. CDR3 sequence (DNA): TGTGCCACCAGCAGAGCAACGGTGTCTAATGAAAAACTGTTTTTT. Its translation: CATSRATVSNEKLFF.

The gene calls are TRBV10-3 and TRBJ2-1; maybe TRBD2 (5 bases). Germline V lookup: CDR1 ENHRY, CDR2 SYGVKD. The CDR3 is made up of 11 amino acids. Trimming pared 11 bases from V and 4 bases from J, leaving 9 bases between. CDR3 sequence (DNA): TGTGCCGCGGGCGCGTACAATGAGCAGTTCTTC. Translated: CAAGAYNEQFF.